This T cell receptor (beta chain) was observed in a study of shared clonotypes between healthy human individuals. Germline V gene lookup returns CDR1 MNHEY and CDR2 SVGAGI. The CDR3 contains 14 residues. V was cut by 0 bases and J by 8 bases, with 10 bases left in between. Here immunoSEQ multiplex PCR was the method, and the copy in TCRdb shows in-frame clones only, minus some. The sample lists under 2,500,000 clones; roughly 95% were seen once. Sequenced material: naive CD4+ T cells sorted from blood. Described subset: CD45RA+ positively selected. This receptor was obtained from a young man in good health. This chain uses TRBV6-5 with TRBJ1-4; D unresolved. Here the CDR3 reads CASSYSRMNEKLFF. CDR3 in DNA: TGTGCCAGCAGTTACTCGAGAATGAACGAAAAACTGTTTTTT.